The source of this TCR beta chain is a study of T-cell reconstitution after alpha-beta-depleted transplantation in children. Study conclusions and caveats: From surviving recipient T cells and thymic progenitors came the high day-60 TCRbeta diversity observed in some patients. After transplant, at about two months, alpha-beta T cells were reportedly derived from several hundred expanded graft clones. T-cell numbers and diversity one year post-transplant derived largely from freshly generated T cells.

Unique molecular identifiers were incorporated into the prepared TCRbeta library. TCRdb passed the PCR reads through MiXCR, listing each CDR3 protein once. The sample records about 290,000 distinct CDR3 sequences, about 9.5% being singletons. This clonotype was observed at least ten times. Its antigen remains unknown. The CDR3 consists of 16 residues. With 4 bases removed from V and 0 bases from J, the gap between germline ends came to 14 bases. Germline V gene sequence: CDR1 SGDLS, CDR2 YYNGEE. The sample was PBMCs, taken before TCRalphabeta/CD19-depleted stem cell transplant. The receptor was derived from a boy under three years old with acute myeloid leukemia, due to receive a stem cell transplant. The J gene is TRBJ2-1, the V gene TRBV9, with D maybe TRBD2 (5 bases). In DNA form, the CDR3 reads TGTGCCAGCAGCCCCTCAGAGCGGCCCTCCTACAATGAGCAGTTCTTC. Encoded protein: CASSPSERPSYNEQFF. Together with reference TRBV9 and TRBJ2-1, the CDR3 gives the full variable domain: DSGVTQTPKHLITATGQRVTLRCSPRSGDLSVYWYQQSLDQGLQFLIQYYNGEERAKGNILERFSAQQFPDLHSELNLSSLELGDSALYFCASSPSERPSYNEQFFGPGTRLTVL.